These 14 T cell receptor beta chains originate from one sample sequenced in a study of Graves' ophthalmopathy and Graves' hyperthyroidism. Using RNA transcripts, the TCR beta CDR3 regions were amplified. HTBI primers served in a first-round RT-PCR, which a second-round multiplex PCR followed. TCRdb itself ran the multiplex PCR reads through MiXCR, one entry per CDR3 protein. The data contain more than 300,000 distinct CDR3 sequences, approximately 18% of them singletons. The sample was peripheral blood. All receptors come from an adult woman with stable Graves' hyperthyroidism.

In its sample, this clonotype was seen many times. In nucleotides, the CDR3 is TGTGCCAGCAGCTTAGTTGCAACAGACAATCAGCCCCAGCATTTT. Residues: CASSLVATDNQPQHF. The gene calls are TRBV7-2 and TRBJ1-5; D is undetermined. CDR1 is SGHTA, CDR2 FQGNSA, per germline. CDR3 size: 15 residues. V was shortened by 1 base and J by 3 bases, with 10 bases between the two germline ends.

V is TRBV15 and J is TRBJ2-4; D call uncertain. The germline V and J ends were trimmed by 1 base and 1 base, with 8 bases remaining between them. Per the germline V gene, CDR1 is LNHNV and CDR2 is YYDKDF (reference sequence). The CDR3 covers 15 residues. In DNA form, the CDR3 reads TGTGCCACCAGCAGAGTGGGGATCGCCAAAAACATTCAGTACTTC. Protein product: CATSRVGIAKNIQYF. The full variable domain, its missing parts supplied by reference TRBV15 and TRBJ2-4, is DAMVIQNPRYQVTQFGKPVTLSCSQTLNHNVMYWYQQKSSQAPKLLFHYYDKDFNNEADTPDNFQSRRPNTSFCFLDIRSPGLGDTAMYLCATSRVGIAKNIQYFGAGTRLSVL.

This clonotype was recorded at least ten times. V usage is TRBV28 and J usage is TRBJ1-5; TRBD1 might be the D (6 bases). The CDR3 length is 15 residues. Trimming removed 2 bases at V and 2 bases at J, with 10 bases between. From germline, CDR1 is MDHEN and CDR2 SYDVKM. CDR3 amino acids: CASSLNRVRNQPQHF. The DNA for the CDR3 is TGTGCCAGCAGTTTAAACAGGGTCCGCAATCAGCCCCAGCATTTT. Together with reference TRBV28 and TRBJ1-5, the CDR3 gives the full variable domain: DVKVTQSSRYLVKRTGEKVFLECVQDMDHENMFWYRQDPGLGLRLIYFSYDVKMKEKGDIPEGYSVSREKKERFSLILESASTNQTSMYLCASSLNRVRNQPQHFGDGTRLSIL.

Ten or more counts support this clonotype. The chain combines TRBV28 with TRBJ2-7; TRBD2 aligns across 11 bases. CDR1 is MDHEN, CDR2 SYDVKM, per germline. After removal of 6 bases from V and 9 bases from J, the junction contained 7 bases not matched to a gene. The CDR3 loop spans 13 amino acids. The CDR3 DNA follows: TGTGCCAGCAGCCAACCTAGCGGGAGGATGCAGTACTTC. Translation: CASSQPSGRMQYF.

Concerning this clonotype: The junction departs from germline at one end; a sequencing error may be responsible. The chain is built from TRBV28 and TRBJ1-1, with a weak D call TRBD1 (6 bases). Germline loops: CDR1 MDHEN, CDR2 SYDVKM. CDR3 length equals 14 residues. CDR3 bases: TGTGCCAGCAGTTTATACAGGGCTAGTCTTGAACCTTTCTTT. Translated: CASSLYRASLEPFF. The complete variable domain, with remaining parts taken from reference TRBV28 and TRBJ1-1, reads DVKVTQSSRYLVKRTGEKVFLECVQDMDHENMFWYRQDPGLGLRLIYFSYDVKMKEKGDIPEGYSVSREKKERFSLILESASTNQTSMYLCASSLYRASLEPFFGQGTRLTVV.

This clonotype occurred many times. This chain connects TRBV27 to TRBJ2-7; tentative D call: TRBD2 (6 bases). Trimming shortened V by 6 bases and J by 3 bases, and 15 bases separated the two germline ends. Germline lookup yields CDR1 MNHEY and CDR2 SMNVEV (reference sequence). This CDR3 is built from 14 residues. CDR3 region: CASRLKVGGYEQYF. For the CDR3, the DNA is TGTGCCAGCAGGCTGAAGGTGGGGGGCTACGAGCAGTACTTC.

The chain recombines TRBV4-3 with TRBJ2-2; weak D call: TRBD1 (6 bases). The V end lost 0 bases, the J end lost 4 bases, and 18 bases lay between the germline ends. The CDR3 is made up of 18 amino acids. Germline lookup yields CDR1 LGHNA and CDR2 YSLEER. CDR3 nucleotides: TGCGCCAGCAGCCAAGACAGGGGAGTGGGAGTGGGCACCGGGGAGCTGTTTTTT. This translates into CASSQDRGVGVGTGELFF.

This clonotype showed up many times. This chain joins TRBV12-3 or TRBV12-4 and TRBJ1-5; TRBD1 matches at 10 bases. The CDR3 runs 18 residues. Trimming took 4 bases from V and 6 from J; bases not matched to a gene: 15. CDR3 coding DNA: TGTGCCAGCAGTTGGCCGGGACAGGGGCAGGTGGGGCCTCAGCCCCAGCATTTT. Amino acid sequence: CASSWPGQGQVGPQPQHF.

This clonotype came up many times. V and J are TRBV15 and TRBJ2-2; 7 bases are a match to TRBD2. Germline CDR1 is LNHNV and CDR2 is YYDKDF (reference sequence). Unmatched junction bases numbered 5, after V lost 0 bases and J lost 4 bases. This CDR3 comprises 16 residues. The CDR3 nucleotides are TGTGCCACCAGCAGAGATAGGCTAGCGGTCACCGGGGAGCTGTTTTTT. Protein: CATSRDRLAVTGELFF.

The chain uses TRBV10-3 and TRBJ1-2; possible D gene TRBD1, 6 bases. This CDR3 region has 14 residues. The germline CDR1 and CDR2 sequences are ENHRY and SYGVKD. Trimming left V 2 bases short and J 4 bases short, with 11 bases between. In DNA, the CDR3 is TGTGCCATCAGTGAGCGGGGGCCTCCCTATGGCTACACCTTC. It codes for CAISERGPPYGYTF.

The table lists this clonotype with many counts. The chain employs TRBV11-2 and TRBJ2-2, with D possibly being TRBD1 (5 bases). The length of the CDR3 is 16 residues. V was shortened by 0 bases and J by 7 bases, with 15 bases between the two germline ends. Germline CDR1 is SGHAT and CDR2 is FQNNGV. The CDR3 coding sequence is TGTGCCAGCAGCTTAGAGCTACAGGAGTTTGGCGGGGAGCTGTTTTTT. Encoded protein: CASSLELQEFGGELFF.

This clonotype was picked up many times. The rearrangement joins TRBV9 to TRBJ1-1; 7 bases are shared with TRBD1. Germline CDR1 SGDLS, CDR2 YYNGEE. V was clipped by 1 base and J by 2 bases; unmatched bases: 5. This CDR3 region has 15 residues. The CDR3 loop reads CASSVSGGDNTEAFF. The DNA of the CDR3 is TGTGCCAGCAGCGTATCAGGGGGGGATAACACTGAAGCTTTCTTT.

This clonotype was seen repeatedly, ten times or more. The chain links TRBV7-9 to TRBJ1-2; 10 positions match TRBD1. CDR3 size: 15 residues. CDR1 and CDR2 (germline): SEHNR, FQNEAQ (reference sequence). After removal of 3 bases from V and 3 bases from J, the junction contained 4 bases not matched to a gene. The DNA for the CDR3 is TGTGCCAGCAGCTTCCTGGACAGGGGGGACTATGGCTACACCTTC. Translated, it gives CASSFLDRGDYGYTF.

This clonotype was counted a few times. This sequence joins TRBV7-2 and TRBJ2-7; D is perhaps TRBD2 (6 bases). The CDR3 runs to 16 residues. V lost 5 bases to trimming and J lost 2 bases, with 19 bases between them. Germline-derived CDR1 and CDR2 are SGHTA and FQGNSA. CDR3 amino acids: CASSPTSSASPYEQYF. CDR3 bases: TGTGCCAGCAGCCCGACATCTAGCGCCTCCCCCTACGAGCAGTACTTC.